The entry below describes one TCR beta chain. As yet, its antigen is unknown. This record belongs to a study of post-analysis software for immune sequencing data. Study-level findings and limits: Among multiple sclerosis patients, normalized Chao1 diversity was significantly below that of controls. About 5 TRBV segments were more frequent in patients than controls; TRBV5-6, TRBV5-1 and TRBV20-1 belonged to this group.

Trimming cost V 0 bases and J 5 bases; bases outside gene matches: 3. The V gene's germline CDR1 is SGDLS and CDR2 YYNGEE. CDR3 length: 14 residues. Libraries were made from TCR beta cDNA, and they carried unique molecular identifiers. Via MiXCR, TCRdb re-called the PCR reads, giving one row per CDR3 protein. The sample lists about 210,000 distinct CDR3 sequences; approximately 28% were seen once. The V gene is TRBV9, the J gene TRBJ2-5, with 8 positions matching TRBD2. Sequenced input: blood. This TCR was recovered from a girl aged 2 to 17 with multiple sclerosis. The CDR3 region is CASSVGIAGETQYF. Written as DNA, the CDR3 is TGTGCCAGCAGCGTAGGAATAGCGGGGGAGACCCAGTACTTC.